This T cell receptor (beta chain) comes out of a study of T cell responses to AZD1222 COVID-19 vaccine (dated by TCRdb to about 2021). Some background on the complete study: Because spike-specific TCR depth and breadth did not differ between the two schedules, AZD1222 recipients who got a second dose at roughly 4 weeks were pooled with those who got a second dose at roughly 12 weeks. TCR sequencing was performed for 230 to 250 trial participants, of whom about 200 were given two doses of AZD1222 and about 25 were given two doses of MenACWY control vaccine. Enrollment into the trials was organized by age into subgroups of 18-55, 56-69 and 70-plus years, and those subgroups contained around 150, 28 and 57 TCR-sequenced participants, respectively. Study-level results and caveats: Because no day 14 peak-response samples were available, repertoires were characterized only after the peak T cell response. After two AZD1222 doses, spike-specific TCR breadth and depth were significantly higher than at day 0 and than in MenACWY recipients. Only five or six AZD1222 recipients were SARS-CoV-2 seropositive at baseline, limiting conclusions about previously exposed vaccinees. CD4 TCRs associated with the vaccine covered the entire spike protein, and the dominant responses were in regions 160-218 and 743-854. The 56-69-year group was small, and its depth increase did not reach significance, likely because of low power. Most participants were white British and females outnumbered males, and the authors suggested that clonal diversity may have been underestimated. Reportedly, almost half of the unique spike-specific TCRs recognized epitopes lying outside the regions that are mutated in the B.1.351 and B.1.1.7 variants.

The CDR3 regions of human TCRbeta chains were subjected to immunosequencing. The study's processing was this. TCRs in the repertoires were compared against a reference library of SARS-CoV-2-specific TCRs that had been generated with the MIRA antigen-specificity platform. Breadth meant the fraction of unique TCRs that were SARS-CoV-2-associated, whereas depth meant the fraction of total T cells that were SARS-CoV-2-associated. Using the MIRA data, each spike-specific TCR was mapped to the spike region that the TCR reacts to and placed in a CD4 or CD8 class. Log10-transformed breadth and depth values were compared by one-way ANOVA with Sidak's multiple comparisons tests. Entries here come from immuneACCESS through TCRdb and include only in-frame sequences with V and J called. Some clones fail to appear in such tables; in the studies checked, an unresolved V gene covers under half of the shortfall, and the cause of the remainder is unknown. V, J and clone size are taken as reported in that table, and D and trimming were inferred from the DNA itself. Present in this sample are 80,000 or so clones, about 84% of which were seen just once. In total, the top ten clones hold 2.9% of the sample.

The germline V gene encodes CDR1 MGHRA and CDR2 YSYEKL. Cut back by 3 bases and 5 bases, the V and J ends lie 19 bases apart. The CDR3 covers 16 residues, taking in both the cysteine and the phenylalanine. Of the read, only the CDR3 DNA is kept; its 48 bases are in frame from base 1. Concerning this clone itself: Its antigen has not been determined. It has no much larger one-base neighbor in the sample; base qualities were not kept.

Sample time point, as interpreted from the label and publication: baseline before first vaccination. Samples from vaccinated people were obtained from the UK trials COV001 and COV002, which included a single-blind randomized controlled phase 2/3 trial of AZD1222 (ChAdOx1 nCoV-19) in healthy adults. Trial participant PBMC samples were collected at day 0 and day 28 after the second dose for TCRbeta chain sequencing. The chain uses TRBV4-1 and TRBJ1-2; the D gene is perhaps TRBD1, on 5 matching bases. The specimen comprised peripheral blood, sampled on day 0 of AZD1222 vaccination. The TCR was taken from an adult in good health. The DNA sequence is TGCGCCAGCAGCCATAGCCGTGGGGGAAACTTATATGGCTACACCTTC. Protein translation: CASSHSRGGNLYGYTF.